Shown below are 3 T cell receptor beta chains from a single sample sequenced in a study of T cell changes during pregnancy in multiple sclerosis. The table came from immunoSEQ multiplex PCR; TCRdb's copy has only in-frame clones and leaves some out. This table holds about 34,000 clones, approximately 90% found once. The sequencing here drew on CD8+ T cells from peripheral blood mononuclear cells, taken in the third trimester of pregnancy. These receptors all stem from a female donor with multiple sclerosis, enrolled in a pregnancy study.

The rearrangement links TRBV7-6 to TRBJ2-2; 10 positions match TRBD2. In germline, CDR1 is SGHVS, CDR2 FNYEAQ. The CDR3 contains 18 residues. Unmatched junction bases numbered 8, after V lost 3 bases and J lost 1 base. The CDR3 protein is CASSFPSGGVKNTGELFF. As DNA, the CDR3 is TGTGCCAGCAGCTTCCCTAGCGGGGGCGTGAAGAACACCGGGGAGCTGTTTTTT.

For the CDR3, the DNA is TGTGCCAGCAGTGACCTAGCGGGGACGGGGGATACGCAGTATTTT. As protein: CASSDLAGTGDTQYF. This chain links TRBV6-4 with TRBJ2-3, with 9 bases aligning to TRBD2. Germline values: CDR1 MRHNA, CDR2 SNTAGT. The J segment lost 6 bases and the V segment lost 2 bases, leaving 6 bases of the junction unmatched. The CDR3 has 15 amino acids.

This clone occurred once. This chain joins TRBV9 and TRBJ2-5; the D gene is possibly TRBD2 (6 bases). V lost 0 bases and J 5 bases, leaving 17 bases between the germline ends. Germline CDR1 reads SGDLS; CDR2 reads YYNGEE. This CDR3 region has 16 residues. The CDR3 nucleotides read TGTGCCAGCAGCGTAGGGGACTCACGTTTCGCGGAGACCCAGTACTTC. Its translation: CASSVGDSRFAETQYF.